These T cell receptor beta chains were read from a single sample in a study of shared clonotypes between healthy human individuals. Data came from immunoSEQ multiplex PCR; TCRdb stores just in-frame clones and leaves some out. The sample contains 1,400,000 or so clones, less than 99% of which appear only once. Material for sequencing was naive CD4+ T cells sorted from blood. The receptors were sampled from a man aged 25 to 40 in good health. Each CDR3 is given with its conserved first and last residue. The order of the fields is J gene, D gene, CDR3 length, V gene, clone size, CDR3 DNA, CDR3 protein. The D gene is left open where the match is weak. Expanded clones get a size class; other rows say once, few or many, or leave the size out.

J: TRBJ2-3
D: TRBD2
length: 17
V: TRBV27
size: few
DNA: TGTGCCAGCACCGCTAGCGGGAGGCCTTCGAGGGCAGATACGCAGTATTTT
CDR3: CASTASGRPSRADTQYF

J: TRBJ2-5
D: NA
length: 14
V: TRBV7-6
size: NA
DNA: TGTGCCAGCAGCTTAATTCAAGGGCAAGAGACCCAGTACTTC
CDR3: CASSLIQGQETQYF

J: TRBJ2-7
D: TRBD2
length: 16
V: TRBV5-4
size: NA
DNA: TGTGCCAGCAGTCTGGGAATAGCGGGGGGCTCCTACGAGCAGTACTTC
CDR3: CASSLGIAGGSYEQYF

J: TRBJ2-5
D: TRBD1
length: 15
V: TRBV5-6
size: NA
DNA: TGTGCCAGCAGCCGGACAGGCCGGGTGATATGGACCCAGTACTTC
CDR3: CASSRTGRVIWTQYF

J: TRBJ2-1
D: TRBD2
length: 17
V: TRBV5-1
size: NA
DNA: TGCGCCAGCAGCTTGGCTCTTAGCGGGAGGGCCCTCGATGAGCAGTTCTTC
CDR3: CASSLALSGRALDEQFF

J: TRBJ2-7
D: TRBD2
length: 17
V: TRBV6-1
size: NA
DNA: TGTGCCAGCAGTGAAGCGTCTATCTTCAGCGGGGGCTACGAGCAGTACTTC
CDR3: CASSEASIFSGGYEQYF

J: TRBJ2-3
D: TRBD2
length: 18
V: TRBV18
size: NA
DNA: TGTGCCAGCTCACCATCTCGAGTAGCGGGAGACCGCACAGATACGCAGTATTTT
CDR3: CASSPSRVAGDRTDTQYF

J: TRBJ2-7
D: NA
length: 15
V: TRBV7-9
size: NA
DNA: TGTGCCAGCACGCTTGAGGGGCAGAGCTCCTACGAGCAGTACTTC
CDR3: CASTLEGQSSYEQYF

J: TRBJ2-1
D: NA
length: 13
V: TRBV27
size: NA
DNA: TGTGCCAGCAGTTTCAGGGGATCGTACGAGCAGTTCTTC
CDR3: CASSFRGSYEQFF

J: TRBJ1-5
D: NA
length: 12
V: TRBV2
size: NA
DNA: TGTGCCAGCAGTGCTCTGGATCAGCCCCAGCATTTT
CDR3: CASSALDQPQHF

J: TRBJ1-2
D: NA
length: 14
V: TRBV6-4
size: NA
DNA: TGTGCCAGCAGTGACCCGGGGGCCCCGTATGGCTACACCTTC
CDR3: CASSDPGAPYGYTF

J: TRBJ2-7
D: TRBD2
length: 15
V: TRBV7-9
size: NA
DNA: TGTGCCAGCAGCCCCCTTGGCGGGAGCACCTACGAGCAGTACTTC
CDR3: CASSPLGGSTYEQYF

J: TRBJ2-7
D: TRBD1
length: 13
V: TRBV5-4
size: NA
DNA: TGTGCCAGCAGCCCGGACAGGGGTTACGAGCAGTACTTC
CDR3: CASSPDRGYEQYF

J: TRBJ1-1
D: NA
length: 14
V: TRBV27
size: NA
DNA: TGTGCCAGCAGTTTTCAGGCGAAGGGCACTGAAGCTTTCTTT
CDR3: CASSFQAKGTEAFF

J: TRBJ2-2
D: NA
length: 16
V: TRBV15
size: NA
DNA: TGTGCCACCAGCCGCCCCGGGACCCGGAACACCGGGGAGCTGTTTTTT
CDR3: CATSRPGTRNTGELFF

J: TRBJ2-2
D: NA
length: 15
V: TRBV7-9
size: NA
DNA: TGTGCCGCTACCTTCGGGACACCTAACACCGGGGAGCTGTTTTTT
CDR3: CAATFGTPNTGELFF

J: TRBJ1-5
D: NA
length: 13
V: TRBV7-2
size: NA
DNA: TGTGCCAGCAGCTTAGGCATGGATCAGCCCCAGCATTTT
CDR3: CASSLGMDQPQHF

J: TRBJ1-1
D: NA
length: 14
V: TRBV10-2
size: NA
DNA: TGCGCCAGCAGTGCTTGGACAGTGAACACTGAAGCTTTCTTT
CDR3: CASSAWTVNTEAFF

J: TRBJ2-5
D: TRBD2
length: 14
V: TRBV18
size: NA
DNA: TGTGCCAGCTCACTAACTAGCGGACAAGAGACCCAGTACTTC
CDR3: CASSLTSGQETQYF

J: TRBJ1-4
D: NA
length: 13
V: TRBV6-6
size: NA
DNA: TGTGCCGGAGGAGGCCGGGGGTATGAAAAACTGTTTTTT
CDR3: CAGGGRGYEKLFF

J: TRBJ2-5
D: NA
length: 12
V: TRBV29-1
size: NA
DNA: TGCAGCGTTGATAGGGGCCAAGAGACCCAGTACTTC
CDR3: CSVDRGQETQYF

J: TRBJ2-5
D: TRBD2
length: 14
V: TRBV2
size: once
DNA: TGTGCCAGCAGTCCCCTAGCGGGAGTAGAGACCCAGTACTTC
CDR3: CASSPLAGVETQYF

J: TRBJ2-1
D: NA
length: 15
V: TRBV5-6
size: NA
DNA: TGTGCCAGCAGCACGGGACCCCGGATGGGTAATGAGCAGTTCTTC
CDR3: CASSTGPRMGNEQFF

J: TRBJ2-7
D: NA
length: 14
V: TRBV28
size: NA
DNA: TGTGCCAGCAGTCCGCCGGGACACGCCTACGAGCAGTACTTC
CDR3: CASSPPGHAYEQYF

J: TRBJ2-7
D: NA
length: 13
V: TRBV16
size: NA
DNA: TGTGCCAGCAGCCAAGACACGGTCTACGAGCAGTACTTC
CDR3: CASSQDTVYEQYF

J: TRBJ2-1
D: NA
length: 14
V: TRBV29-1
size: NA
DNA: TGCAGCGTCGGGAGTTATAGCGTCCCCCAGGAGCAGTTCTTC
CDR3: CSVGSYSVPQEQFF

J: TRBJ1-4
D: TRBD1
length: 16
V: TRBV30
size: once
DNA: TGTGCCTGGGGGGACAGGGAAGTTGCAACTAATGAAAAACTGTTTTTT
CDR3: CAWGDREVATNEKLFF

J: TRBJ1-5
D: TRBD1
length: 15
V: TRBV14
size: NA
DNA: TGTGCCAGCAGCCCTCTGGGACAGGGCAATCAGCCCCAGCATTTT
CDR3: CASSPLGQGNQPQHF

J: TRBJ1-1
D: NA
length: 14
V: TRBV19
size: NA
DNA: TGTGCCAGTAGCCGACCCCAGATGAACACTGAAGCTTTCTTT
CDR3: CASSRPQMNTEAFF

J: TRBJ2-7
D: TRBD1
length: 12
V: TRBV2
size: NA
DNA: TGTGCCAGCAGTACGGGACAGGGAGAGCAGTACTTC
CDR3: CASSTGQGEQYF

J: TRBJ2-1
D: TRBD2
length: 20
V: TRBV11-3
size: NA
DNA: TGTGCCAGCAGCCCCGGACGGACCTTAGCGGGAGGGCCTGGTGACAATGAGCAGTTCTTC
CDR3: CASSPGRTLAGGPGDNEQFF

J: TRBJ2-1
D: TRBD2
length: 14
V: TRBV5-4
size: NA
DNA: TGTGCCAGCAGCCCAAGCGGGACCTACAATGAGCAGTTCTTC
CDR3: CASSPSGTYNEQFF

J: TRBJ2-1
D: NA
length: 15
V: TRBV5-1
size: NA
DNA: TGCGCCAGCAGCTTGACGACGGGTTCCTACAATGAGCAGTTCTTC
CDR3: CASSLTTGSYNEQFF

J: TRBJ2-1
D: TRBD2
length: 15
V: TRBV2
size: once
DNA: TGTGCCAGCAGTGAAGGTCCAGCGGGAGTCAATGAGCAGTTCTTC
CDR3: CASSEGPAGVNEQFF

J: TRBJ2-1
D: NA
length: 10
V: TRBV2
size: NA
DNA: TGTGCCAGCAGCCAAAATGAGCAGTTCTTC
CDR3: CASSQNEQFF

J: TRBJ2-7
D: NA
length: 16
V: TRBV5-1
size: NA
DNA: TGCGCCAGCAGCTTGGCCTTATCGTCCAGGGGCTACGAGCAGTACTTC
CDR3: CASSLALSSRGYEQYF

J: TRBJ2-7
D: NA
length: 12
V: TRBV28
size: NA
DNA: TGTGCCAGCAGGACTTGGTCCCACGAGCAGTACTTC
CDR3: CASRTWSHEQYF

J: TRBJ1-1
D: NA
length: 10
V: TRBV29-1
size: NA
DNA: TGCAGCGTTCAAAACACTGAAGCTTTCTTT
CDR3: CSVQNTEAFF

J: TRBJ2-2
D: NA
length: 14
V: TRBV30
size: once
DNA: TGTGCCTGGAGTAAAGGACGGAACACCGGGGAGCTGTTTTTT
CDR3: CAWSKGRNTGELFF

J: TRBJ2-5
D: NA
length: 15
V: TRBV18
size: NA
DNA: TGTGCCAGCTCACCCCCAGCGGGACAACAAGAGACCCAGTACTTC
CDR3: CASSPPAGQQETQYF

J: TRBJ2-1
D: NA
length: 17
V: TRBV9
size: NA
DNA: TGTGCCAGCAGCGTAGAGTCGACAGCGAGACTTTACAATGAGCAGTTCTTC
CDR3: CASSVESTARLYNEQFF

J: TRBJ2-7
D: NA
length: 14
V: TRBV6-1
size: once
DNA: TGTGCCAGCAGTGAAGGGCTGGGCAGTAGAATGCAGTACTTC
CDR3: CASSEGLGSRMQYF

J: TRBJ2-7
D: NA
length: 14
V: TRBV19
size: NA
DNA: TGTGCCAGTAGTATGGTTCAGAAAACCTACGAGCAGTACTTC
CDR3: CASSMVQKTYEQYF

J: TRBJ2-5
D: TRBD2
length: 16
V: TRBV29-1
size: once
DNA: TGCAGCGTTGCCGTCTCCCGACTAGCGGGAGAGGGGACCCAGTACTTC
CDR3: CSVAVSRLAGEGTQYF